The clone carrying this TCR beta chain came up a few times. Its antigen is unknown. Each CDR3 protein gets one entry after TCRdb re-called the reads with MiXCR. The sample gives 55,000 to 85,000 distinct CDR3 sequences, more than 20% of which show up once; roughly 63% is in the top ten. The data stem from a study of T cell repertoires in cytomegalovirus infection. Study in general: Recently described HLA-C-restricted plus well-studied HLA-B-restricted CMV epitopes were used. CMV infection and matching HLA type were both indicated by public TCR beta signatures.

Study-wide results and limits: Totalled public TCR beta family frequency picked out people who carried CMV plus the relevant HLA. Within the response measured ex vivo, HLA-C-restricted CMV-specific TCR beta clonotypes were dominant.

This CDR3 has 13 amino acids. Germline V lookup: CDR1 MNHEY, CDR2 SMNVEV (reference sequence). Trimming took off 6 bases at V and 2 bases at J, with 10 bases between the two ends. The receptor was isolated from a human donor in good health (CMV status not recorded). Some clones in this sample may be carry-over from other donors' samples. The chain uses TRBV27 and TRBJ1-2, with no clear D. Sequencing was performed on CD8+ T cells from cultured PBMCs, taken from culture after CMV antigen stimulation. CDR3: CASRRAENYGYTF. CDR3 coding DNA: TGTGCCAGCAGAAGGGCCGAAAACTATGGCTACACCTTC.